The 25 T cell receptor beta chains in this list originate from one sample, sequenced in a study of OX40 agonist ivuxolimab in advanced cancers. TCRdb keeps only in-frame clones here, not all; method: immunoSEQ multiplex PCR. The table lists some 49,000 clones, over 75% of them singletons. The material sequenced was CD4+ or CD8+ T cells sorted from blood, taken in a trial of the OX40 agonist ivuxolimab. These receptors were obtained from an adult with an advanced solid tumor such as melanoma, head and neck, liver or kidney cancer.

The CDR3 protein is CASSYSGGVTGELFF. CDR3 sequence (DNA): TGTGCCAGCAGTTACTCGGGAGGCGTCACCGGGGAGCTGTTTTTT. This rearrangement joins TRBV6-5 to TRBJ2-2, with D possibly being TRBD2 (6 bases). The germline V gene encodes CDR1 MNHEY and CDR2 SVGAGI. CDR3 length equals 15 residues. Trimming pared 0 bases from V and 4 bases from J, leaving 9 bases between.

J is TRBJ2-1 and V is TRBV5-4; D may correspond to TRBD1 or TRBD2 (5 bases each). Looked up from germline, CDR1 is SGHNT and CDR2 is YYREEE (reference sequence). This CDR3 comprises 16 residues. The V and J ends lost 3 bases and 4 bases respectively, with 17 bases between them. The CDR3 sequence: CASSSFDRGAYNEQFF. The CDR3 DNA is TGTGCCAGCAGCTCTTTTGATCGGGGCGCTTACAATGAGCAGTTCTTC.

The chain combines TRBV18 with TRBJ2-7, with D maybe TRBD1 (6 bases). Germline values: CDR1 KGHSH, CDR2 LQKENI. The CDR3 contains 13 residues. V was clipped by 3 bases and J by 6 bases, with 12 bases between them. CDR3 region: CASSPIQGAEQYF. The CDR3 nucleotides are TGTGCCAGCTCACCTATACAGGGCGCCGAGCAGTACTTC.

The chain has TRBV2 and TRBJ2-7, with 9 bases lining up with TRBD1. CDR3 length equals 16 residues. Germline CDR1 is SNHLY and CDR2 is FYNNEI. Trimming took 7 bases from V and 7 from J; bases not matched to a gene: 17. In nucleotides, the CDR3 is TGTGCCAGCACCCAAAGGGAGGGACAGGGTTACCGTGAGCAGTACTTC. Encoded protein: CASTQREGQGYREQYF.

The rearrangement joins TRBV25-1 to TRBJ2-3, with unresolved D. Trimming stripped 1 base from V and 5 bases from J, with 13 bases between. The V gene's germline CDR1 is MGHDK and CDR2 SYGVNS. The CDR3 runs to 15 residues. CDR3 loop: CASSESFGDEDTQYF. The DNA of the CDR3 is TGTGCCAGCAGTGAATCCTTTGGGGATGAAGATACGCAGTATTTT.

The count of this clone is one. The chain is built from TRBV5-1 and TRBJ1-2; a possible D gene is TRBD1 (5 bases). CDR1 SGHRS and CDR2 YFSETQ come from the germline V gene. The CDR3 sequence is 14 residues long. V was trimmed by 0 bases and J by 6 bases, leaving 12 bases between them. The CDR3 protein is CASSLAQVGDGYTF. In nucleotides, the CDR3 is TGCGCCAGCAGCTTGGCCCAGGTGGGGGATGGCTACACCTTC.

The J gene is TRBJ2-5, the V gene TRBV7-9; 7 bases agree with TRBD1. The CDR3 extends over 15 amino acids. V lost 5 bases and J lost 5; bases outside the gene matches: 11. The germline V gene has CDR1 SEHNR and CDR2 FQNEAQ (reference sequence). CDR3 residues: CASSPSGQAEETQYF. DNA of the CDR3: TGTGCCAGCAGCCCTTCCGGACAGGCCGAGGAGACCCAGTACTTC.

The V gene is TRBV13, the J gene TRBJ2-5; the D is unclear. The V gene lost 5 bases and the J gene lost 4 bases, with 8 bases spanning the gap. CDR3 length: 12 amino acids. CDR1 is PRHDT, CDR2 FYEKMQ, per germline (reference sequence). CDR3 region: CASSLRIETQYF. CDR3 bases: TGTGCCAGCAGCCTCAGAATAGAGACCCAGTACTTC.

This rearrangement joins TRBV5-6 to TRBJ1-3; TRBD1 might be the D (6 bases). Germline V gene data show CDR1 as SGHDT and CDR2 as YYEEEE. Between the trimmed V and J ends, which lost 0 bases and 2 bases, there was a span of 9 bases. This CDR3 has 15 residues. CDR3: CASSLEAGAGNTIYF. CDR3 DNA: TGTGCCAGCAGCTTGGAGGCAGGGGCTGGAAACACCATATATTTT.

The V and J genes are TRBV4-3 and TRBJ2-7; TRBD2 might be the D (5 bases). The V gene lost 4 bases and the J gene lost 3 bases, with 10 bases spanning the gap. Looked up from germline, CDR1 is LGHNA and CDR2 is YSLEER. The CDR3 contains 13 residues. The CDR3 bases are TGCGCCAGCAGCCCCGGGGAAGACTACGAGCAGTACTTC. This gives the protein CASSPGEDYEQYF.

As concerns this clone: A read error may explain this, as a much larger clone is one base away. V usage is TRBV15 and J usage is TRBJ2-2, with 8 bases matching TRBD2. V lost 5 bases, J lost 5 bases, and 7 bases stayed unmatched. The germline V gene has CDR1 LNHNV and CDR2 YYDKDF (reference sequence). The CDR3 is 15 residues long. This CDR3 is CATSELAEGTGELFF. CDR3 coding DNA: TGTGCCACCAGCGAACTAGCGGAAGGGACCGGGGAGCTGTTTTTT.

This chain links TRBV2 with TRBJ2-5; the D gene is possibly TRBD2 (6 bases). The CDR3 length is 14 residues. The V and J ends lost 8 bases and 3 bases respectively, with 16 bases between them. CDR1 and CDR2 (germline): SNHLY, FYNNEI. CDR3 region: CASGIAEGKETQYF. CDR3 nucleotide sequence: TGTGCCAGCGGGATAGCGGAGGGAAAAGAGACCCAGTACTTC.

This clone was seen once. J is TRBJ2-5 and V is TRBV5-1, with TRBD2 matching 11 bases. The CDR3 covers 19 residues. Per the germline V gene, CDR1 is SGHRS and CDR2 is YFSETQ. The V gene end was trimmed by 2 bases and the J gene end by 4 bases; junction bases not matched to a gene: 16. CDR3 amino acids: CASSFGQGMRLAGGETQYF. CDR3 DNA sequence: TGCGCCAGCAGCTTCGGGCAGGGAATGCGTCTAGCGGGAGGAGAGACCCAGTACTTC.

The chain recombines TRBV7-8 with TRBJ1-4, with D possibly being TRBD1 (6 bases). The CDR3 totals 15 residues. CDR1 is SGHVS, CDR2 FQNEAQ, per germline. V dropped 5 bases and J dropped 8 bases, with 18 bases sitting between them. The CDR3 region is CASSPRGGTPEKLFF. In DNA form, the CDR3 reads TGTGCCAGCAGCCCACGGGGAGGGACACCAGAAAAACTGTTTTTT.

This rearrangement joins TRBV7-6 to TRBJ2-2; the D gene is possibly TRBD1 (5 bases). V was pared by 2 bases and J by 6 bases, with 10 bases between. The CDR3 is 14 amino acids. Looked up from germline, CDR1 is SGHVS and CDR2 is FNYEAQ. The CDR3 nucleotides are TGTGCCAGCAGCTTAAGCAGGGCCGCCGGGGAGCTGTTTTTT. It yields the protein CASSLSRAAGELFF.

This chain connects TRBV5-6 to TRBJ2-7, with D possibly TRBD2 on 6 matching bases. The V gene's germline CDR1 is SGHDT and CDR2 YYEEEE. V lost 2 bases, J lost 5 bases, and 11 bases lay in between. This CDR3 is 13 amino acids long. The CDR3 nucleotides are TGTGCCAGCAGCTTCGGACTACGGGACGAGCAGTACTTC. Its translation: CASSFGLRDEQYF.

This chain joins TRBV7-9 and TRBJ2-5, with D possibly matching TRBD1 (6 bases). V was clipped by 8 bases and J by 2 bases, with 12 bases between them. Germline V CDR1 and CDR2: SEHNR, FQNEAQ (reference sequence). The CDR3 is made up of 13 amino acids. Here the CDR3 reads CASRPGVQETQYF. DNA of the CDR3: TGTGCCAGCCGTCCAGGGGTACAAGAGACCCAGTACTTC.

The DNA for the CDR3 is TGTGCCAGCAGCAAAGTATGTGCGAAAGGGAGGGTTCAAGAGACCCAGTACTTC. Translation gives CASSKVCAKGRVQETQYF. The rearrangement links TRBV21-1 to TRBJ2-5; no check of the table's D call, TRBD2, against the DNA was made. TRBV21-1 is noted as a pseudogene. The CDR3 loop spans 18 amino acids.

The V and J genes are TRBV5-1 and TRBJ2-7, with TRBD2 matching over 9 bases. The germline V gene has CDR1 SGHRS and CDR2 YFSETQ. V shed 2 bases and J 2 bases; nucleotides not matched to a gene: 14. CDR3 length equals 18 residues. CDR3 in amino acids: CASSFGPQSSGTTYEQYF. The CDR3 DNA follows: TGCGCCAGCAGCTTCGGACCTCAATCTAGCGGGACTACCTACGAGCAGTACTTC.

The chain couples TRBV29-1 to TRBJ1-2; 7 nucleotides line up with TRBD1. V gave up 3 bases and J gave up 4 bases; unmatched junction bases: 2. CDR1 and CDR2 from the germline V gene are SQVTM and ANQGSEA. The CDR3 covers 12 residues. The CDR3 sequence is CSVEDRFYGYTF. The CDR3 bases are TGCAGCGTTGAGGACAGGTTCTATGGCTACACCTTC.

This chain uses TRBV7-9 with TRBJ1-5; 7 bases line up with TRBD1. The CDR3 contains 16 residues. Germline V lookup: CDR1 SEHNR, CDR2 FQNEAQ (reference sequence). Trimming cost V 2 bases and J 4 bases; bases outside gene matches: 8. Here the CDR3 DNA reads TGTGCCAGCAGCTTATCACAAACAGGGGCAAATCAGCCCCAGCATTTT. This codes for CASSLSQTGANQPQHF.

This clone was detected only once. The J gene is TRBJ1-4, the V gene TRBV18; D is undetermined. The germline gives CDR1 KGHSH, CDR2 LQKENI. The CDR3 is 14 amino acids. Trimming pared 8 bases from V and 1 base from J, leaving 11 bases between. The DNA of the CDR3 is TGTGCCAGCCGACGGACGGTAACTAATGAAAAACTGTTTTTT. This gives the protein CASRRTVTNEKLFF.

This clone was seen just once. The CDR3 loop reads CASSVPGQYSGNTIYF. CDR3 coding DNA: TGTGCCAGCAGCGTGCCCGGACAGTACTCTGGAAACACCATATATTTT. The chain joins TRBV7-2 to TRBJ1-3; D might be TRBD1 (6 bases). The CDR3 has 16 amino acids. Germline V gene data show CDR1 as SGHTA and CDR2 as FQGNSA. Trimming left V 5 bases short and J 0 bases short, with 14 bases between.

V is TRBV2 and J is TRBJ2-1; 8 bases match TRBD2. V lost 6 bases and J lost 1; bases outside the gene matches: 5. The CDR3 extends over 15 amino acids. Germline CDR1 reads SNHLY; CDR2 reads FYNNEI. The CDR3 spells CASRASGFSYNEQFF. The CDR3 bases are TGTGCCAGCAGAGCTAGCGGGTTTTCCTACAATGAGCAGTTCTTC.

V gene TRBV5-1 combines with J gene TRBJ2-5; 9 bases are shared with TRBD2. Unmatched junction bases numbered 2, after V lost 1 base and J lost 4 bases. Germline V lookup: CDR1 SGHRS, CDR2 YFSETQ. This CDR3 is 14 amino acids long. CDR3 region: CASSLPLAGETQYF. The CDR3 nucleotides are TGCGCCAGCAGCTTGCCACTAGCGGGAGAGACCCAGTACTTC.